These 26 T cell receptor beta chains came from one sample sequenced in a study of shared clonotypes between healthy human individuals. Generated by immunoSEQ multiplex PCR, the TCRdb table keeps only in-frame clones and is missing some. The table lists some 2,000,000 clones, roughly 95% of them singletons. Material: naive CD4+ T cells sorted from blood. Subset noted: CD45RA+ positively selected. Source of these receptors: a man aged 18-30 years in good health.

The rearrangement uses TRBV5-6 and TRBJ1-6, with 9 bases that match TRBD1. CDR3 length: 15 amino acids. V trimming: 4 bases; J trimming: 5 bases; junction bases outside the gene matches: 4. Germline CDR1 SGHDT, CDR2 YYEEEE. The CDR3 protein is CASSGRDRDNSPLHF. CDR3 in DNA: TGTGCCAGCAGCGGCCGGGACAGGGATAATTCACCCCTCCACTTT.

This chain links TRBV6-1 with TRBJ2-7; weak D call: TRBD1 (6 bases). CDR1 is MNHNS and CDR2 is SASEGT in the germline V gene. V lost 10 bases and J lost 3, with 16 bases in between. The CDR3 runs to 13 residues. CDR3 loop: CATEARGHYEQYF. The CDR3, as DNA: TGTGCCACCGAGGCGAGGGGACACTACGAGCAGTACTTC.

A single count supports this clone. CDR3 DNA: TGTGCCAGCAGTTGGACAGGTTCTACCTCCTACGAGCAGTACTTC. Translating gives CASSWTGSTSYEQYF. The J gene is TRBJ2-7, the V gene TRBV6-1; TRBD1 aligns across 7 bases. The CDR3 sequence is 15 residues long. Germline V gene sequence: CDR1 MNHNS, CDR2 SASEGT. With V trimmed by 5 bases and J by 0 bases, 7 bases remained unmatched.

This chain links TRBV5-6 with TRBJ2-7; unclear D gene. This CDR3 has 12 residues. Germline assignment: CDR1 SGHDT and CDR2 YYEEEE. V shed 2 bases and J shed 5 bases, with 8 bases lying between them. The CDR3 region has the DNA TGTGCCAGCAGCTTTAGTCCGAACGAGCAGTACTTC. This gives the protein CASSFSPNEQYF.

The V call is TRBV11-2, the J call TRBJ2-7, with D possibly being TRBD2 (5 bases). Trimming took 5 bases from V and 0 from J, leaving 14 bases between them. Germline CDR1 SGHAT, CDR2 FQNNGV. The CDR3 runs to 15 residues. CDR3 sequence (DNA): TGTGCCAGCAGCCCCGGGGATCCGAGCTCCTACGAGCAGTACTTC. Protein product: CASSPGDPSSYEQYF.

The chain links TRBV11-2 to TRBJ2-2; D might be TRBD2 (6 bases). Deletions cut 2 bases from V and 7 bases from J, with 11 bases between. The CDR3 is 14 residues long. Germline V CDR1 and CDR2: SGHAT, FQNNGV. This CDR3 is CASSLFAGSGELFF. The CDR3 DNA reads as TGTGCCAGCAGCTTATTTGCGGGGAGCGGGGAGCTGTTTTTT.

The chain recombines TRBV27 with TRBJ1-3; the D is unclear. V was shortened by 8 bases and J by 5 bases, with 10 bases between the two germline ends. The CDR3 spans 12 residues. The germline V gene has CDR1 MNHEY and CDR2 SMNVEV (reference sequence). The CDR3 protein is CASGSPRNTIYF. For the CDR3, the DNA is TGTGCCAGCGGTAGTCCCAGAAACACCATATATTTT.

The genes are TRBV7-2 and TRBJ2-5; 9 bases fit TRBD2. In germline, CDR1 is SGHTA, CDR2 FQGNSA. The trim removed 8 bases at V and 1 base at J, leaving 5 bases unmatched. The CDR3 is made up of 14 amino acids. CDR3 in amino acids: CASAGSGSQETQYF. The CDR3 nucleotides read TGTGCCAGCGCTGGTAGCGGGAGCCAAGAGACCCAGTACTTC.

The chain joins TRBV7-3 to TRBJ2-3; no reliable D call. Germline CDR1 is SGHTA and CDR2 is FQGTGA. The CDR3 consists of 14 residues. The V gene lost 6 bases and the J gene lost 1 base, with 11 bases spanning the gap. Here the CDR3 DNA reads TGTGCCAGCAGTCCATATCAGGGCACAGATACGCAGTATTTT. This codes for CASSPYQGTDTQYF.

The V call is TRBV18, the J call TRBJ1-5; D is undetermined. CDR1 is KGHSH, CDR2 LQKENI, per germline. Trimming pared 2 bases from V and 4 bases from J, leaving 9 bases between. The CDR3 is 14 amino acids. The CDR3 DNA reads TGTGCCAGCTCACCAGGGTCCACTAATCAGCCCCAGCATTTT. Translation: CASSPGSTNQPQHF.

The CDR3 DNA sequence: TGTGCCAGTAGCTTAGAGGGTAGCAATCAGCCCCAGCATTTT. Translating it yields CASSLEGSNQPQHF. The rearrangement joins TRBV19 to TRBJ1-5; the D is unclear. The germline gives CDR1 LNHDA, CDR2 SQIVND (reference sequence). This CDR3 has 14 residues. The V end was cut by 6 bases, the J end by 0 bases, with 9 bases between.

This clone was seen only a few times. CDR3 in DNA: TGTGCCAGCACCGTCGGGTCGTCCTCCTATAATTCACCCCTCCACTTT. As protein: CASTVGSSSYNSPLHF. This rearrangement joins TRBV2 to TRBJ1-6, with unresolved D. There are 16 residues in the CDR3. The V gene's germline CDR1 is SNHLY and CDR2 FYNNEI. Between the trimmed V and J ends, which lost 7 bases and 0 bases, there was a span of 13 bases.

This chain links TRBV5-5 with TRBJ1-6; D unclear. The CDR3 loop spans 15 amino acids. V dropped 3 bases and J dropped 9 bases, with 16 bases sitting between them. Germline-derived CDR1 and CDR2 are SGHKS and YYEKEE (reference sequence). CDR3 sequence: CASSWGEGSGSPLHF. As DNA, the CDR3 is TGTGCCAGCAGCTGGGGAGAGGGTTCGGGTTCACCCCTCCACTTT.

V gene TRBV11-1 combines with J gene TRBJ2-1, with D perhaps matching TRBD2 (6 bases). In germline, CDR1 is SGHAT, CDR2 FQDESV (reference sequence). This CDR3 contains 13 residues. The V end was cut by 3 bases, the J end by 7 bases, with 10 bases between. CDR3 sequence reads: CASSLIRGNEQFF. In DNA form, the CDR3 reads TGTGCCAGCAGCTTGATACGGGGGAATGAGCAGTTCTTC.

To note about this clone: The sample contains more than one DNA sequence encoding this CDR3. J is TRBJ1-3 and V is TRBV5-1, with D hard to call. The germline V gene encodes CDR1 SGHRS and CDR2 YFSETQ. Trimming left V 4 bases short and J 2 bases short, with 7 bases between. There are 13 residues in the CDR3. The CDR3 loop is CASSLGPGNTIYF. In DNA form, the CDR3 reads TGCGCCAGCAGCCTGGGCCCTGGAAACACCATATATTTT.

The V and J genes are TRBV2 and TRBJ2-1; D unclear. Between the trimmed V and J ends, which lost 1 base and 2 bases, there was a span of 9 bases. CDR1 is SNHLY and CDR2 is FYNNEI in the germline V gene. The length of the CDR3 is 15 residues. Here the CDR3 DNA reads TGTGCCAGCAGTGAAGAAGGAACTACCTACAATGAGCAGTTCTTC. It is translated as CASSEEGTTYNEQFF.

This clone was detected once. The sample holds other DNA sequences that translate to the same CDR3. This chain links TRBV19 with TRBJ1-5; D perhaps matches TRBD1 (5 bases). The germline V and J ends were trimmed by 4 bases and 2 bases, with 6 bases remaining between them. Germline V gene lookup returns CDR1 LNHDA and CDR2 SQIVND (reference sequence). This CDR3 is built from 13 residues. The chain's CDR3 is CASSTGGNQPQHF. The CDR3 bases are TGTGCCAGTAGTACGGGGGGCAATCAGCCCCAGCATTTT.

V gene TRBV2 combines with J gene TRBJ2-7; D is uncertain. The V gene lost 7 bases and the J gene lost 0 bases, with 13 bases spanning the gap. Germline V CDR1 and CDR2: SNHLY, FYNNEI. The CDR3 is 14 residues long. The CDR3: CASTDVLSSYEQYF. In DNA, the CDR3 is TGTGCCAGCACAGATGTCCTAAGCTCCTACGAGCAGTACTTC.

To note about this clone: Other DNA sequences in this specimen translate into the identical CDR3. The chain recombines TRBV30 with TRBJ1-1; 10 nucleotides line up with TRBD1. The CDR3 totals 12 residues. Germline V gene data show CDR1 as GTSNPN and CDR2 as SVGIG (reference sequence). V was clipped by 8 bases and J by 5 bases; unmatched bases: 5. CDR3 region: CARDRGETEAFF. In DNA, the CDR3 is TGTGCCAGGGACAGGGGAGAAACTGAAGCTTTCTTT. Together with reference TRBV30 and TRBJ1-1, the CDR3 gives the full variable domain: SQTIHQWPATLVQPVGSPLSLECTVEGTSNPNLYWYRQAAGRGLQLLFYSVGIGQISSEVPQNLSASRPQDRQFILSSKKLLLSDSGFYLCARDRGETEAFFGQGTRLTVV.

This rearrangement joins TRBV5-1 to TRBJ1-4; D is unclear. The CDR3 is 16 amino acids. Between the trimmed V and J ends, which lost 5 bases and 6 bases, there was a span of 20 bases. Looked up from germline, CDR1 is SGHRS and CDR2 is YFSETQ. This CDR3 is CASRPKVGGMDEKLFF. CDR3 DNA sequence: TGCGCCAGCAGGCCCAAGGTGGGAGGTATGGATGAAAAACTGTTTTTT.

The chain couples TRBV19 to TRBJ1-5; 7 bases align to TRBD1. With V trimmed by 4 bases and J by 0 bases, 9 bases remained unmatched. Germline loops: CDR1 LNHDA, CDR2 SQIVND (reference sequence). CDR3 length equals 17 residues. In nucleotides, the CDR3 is TGTGCCAGTAGTACAACAGGGGTGGCATATAGCAATCAGCCCCAGCATTTT. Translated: CASSTTGVAYSNQPQHF.

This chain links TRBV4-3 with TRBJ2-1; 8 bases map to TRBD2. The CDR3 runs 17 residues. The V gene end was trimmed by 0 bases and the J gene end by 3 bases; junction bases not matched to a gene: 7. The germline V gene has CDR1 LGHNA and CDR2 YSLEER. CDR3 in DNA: TGCGCCAGCAGCCAAGATACTAGCGGACGGGGCTACAATGAGCAGTTCTTC. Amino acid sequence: CASSQDTSGRGYNEQFF.

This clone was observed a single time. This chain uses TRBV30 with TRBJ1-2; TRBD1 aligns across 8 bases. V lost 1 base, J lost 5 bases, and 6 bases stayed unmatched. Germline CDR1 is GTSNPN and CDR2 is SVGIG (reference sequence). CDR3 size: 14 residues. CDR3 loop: CAWSATGARYGYTF. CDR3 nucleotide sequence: TGTGCCTGGAGTGCGACAGGGGCCCGTTATGGCTACACCTTC.

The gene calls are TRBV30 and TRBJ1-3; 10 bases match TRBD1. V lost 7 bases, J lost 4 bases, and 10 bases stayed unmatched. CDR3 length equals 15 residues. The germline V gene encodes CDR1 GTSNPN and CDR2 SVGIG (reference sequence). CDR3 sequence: CASRRQGAAGNTIYF. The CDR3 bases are TGTGCCTCGCGTAGACAGGGGGCTGCGGGAAACACCATATATTTT.

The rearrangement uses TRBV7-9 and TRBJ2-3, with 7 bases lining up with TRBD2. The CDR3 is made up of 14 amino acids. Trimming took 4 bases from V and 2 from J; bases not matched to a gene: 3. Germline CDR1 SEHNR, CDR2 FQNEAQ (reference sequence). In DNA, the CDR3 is TGTGCCAGCAGCTCTCTAGCGGCCACAGATACGCAGTATTTT. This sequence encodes CASSSLAATDTQYF.

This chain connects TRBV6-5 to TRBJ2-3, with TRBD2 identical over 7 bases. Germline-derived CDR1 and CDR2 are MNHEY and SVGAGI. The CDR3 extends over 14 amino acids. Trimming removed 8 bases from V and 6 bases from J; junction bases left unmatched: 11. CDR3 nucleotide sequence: TGTGCCAGCCGGGGGGAGGGACTTGCGGATACGCAGTATTTT. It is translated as CASRGEGLADTQYF.